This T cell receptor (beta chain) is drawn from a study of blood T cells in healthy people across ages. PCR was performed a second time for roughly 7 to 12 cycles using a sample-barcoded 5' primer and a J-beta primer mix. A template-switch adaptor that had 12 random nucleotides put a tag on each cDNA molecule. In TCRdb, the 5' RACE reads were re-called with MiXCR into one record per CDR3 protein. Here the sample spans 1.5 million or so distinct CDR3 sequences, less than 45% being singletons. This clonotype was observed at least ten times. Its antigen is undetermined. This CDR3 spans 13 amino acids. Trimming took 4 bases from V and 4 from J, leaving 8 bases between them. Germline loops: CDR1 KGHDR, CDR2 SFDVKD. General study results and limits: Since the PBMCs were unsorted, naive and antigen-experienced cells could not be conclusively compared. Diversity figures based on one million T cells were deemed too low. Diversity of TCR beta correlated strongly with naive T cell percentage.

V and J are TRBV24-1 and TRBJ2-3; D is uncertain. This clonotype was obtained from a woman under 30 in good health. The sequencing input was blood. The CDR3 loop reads CATSDRFADTQYF. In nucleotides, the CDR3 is TGTGCCACCAGTGACCGCTTCGCAGATACGCAGTATTTT.